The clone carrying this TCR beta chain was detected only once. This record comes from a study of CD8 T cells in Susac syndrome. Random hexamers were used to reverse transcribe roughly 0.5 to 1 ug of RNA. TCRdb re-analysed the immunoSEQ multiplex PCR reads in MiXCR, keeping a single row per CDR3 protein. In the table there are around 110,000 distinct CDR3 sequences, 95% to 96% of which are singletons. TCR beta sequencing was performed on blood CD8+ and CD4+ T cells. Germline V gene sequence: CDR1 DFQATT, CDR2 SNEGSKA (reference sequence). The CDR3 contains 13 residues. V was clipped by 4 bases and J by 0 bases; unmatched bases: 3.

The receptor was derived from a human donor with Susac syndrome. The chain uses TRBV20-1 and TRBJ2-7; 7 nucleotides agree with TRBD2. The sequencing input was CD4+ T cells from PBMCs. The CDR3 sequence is CSANLAASYEQYF. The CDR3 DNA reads TGCAGTGCTAACCTAGCGGCCTCCTACGAGCAGTACTTC.